One sample yielded the 19 T cell receptor beta chains listed below, sequenced in a study of beta chain features in type 1 diabetes. Expressed TCRB transcripts were sequenced because the isolated RNA had all been reverse transcribed beforehand. Libraries were prepared by immunoSEQ multiplex PCR; TCRdb keeps only in-frame clonotypes and omits some of them. The sample gives about half a million clones, 9.5% to 12% of which show up once; approximately 0.045% is in the top ten. The specimen sequenced was naive CD4+ T cells from blood. The receptors here all came from a woman aged 18-29 years in good health.

The V call is TRBV9, the J call TRBJ2-1, with D perhaps matching TRBD2 (6 bases). Trimming stripped 2 bases from V and 4 bases from J, with 13 bases between. CDR1 SGDLS and CDR2 YYNGEE come from the germline V gene. The CDR3 contains 15 residues. For the CDR3, the DNA is TGTGCCAGCAGCGTCAGTAGGGCGGGGTACAATGAGCAGTTCTTC. Residues: CASSVSRAGYNEQFF.

This clone was seen a handful of times. V gene TRBV19 combines with J gene TRBJ2-1, with 10 nucleotides matching TRBD2. CDR3 size: 15 residues. The germline V gene has CDR1 LNHDA and CDR2 SQIVND (reference sequence). V gave up 7 bases and J gave up 1 base; unmatched junction bases: 4. CDR3 region: CASTLAGASYNEQFF. The CDR3, as DNA: TGTGCCAGTACCCTAGCGGGGGCTTCCTACAATGAGCAGTTCTTC.

This clone has a handful of counts. The chain employs TRBV4-3 and TRBJ2-7; no clear D gene. CDR1 LGHNA and CDR2 YSLEER come from the germline V gene. The germline V and J ends were trimmed by 2 bases and 4 bases, with 18 bases remaining between them. The CDR3 spans 16 residues. Here the CDR3 DNA reads TGCGCCAGCAGCCAACAACTTTTGTCAGATGGGTACGAGCAGTACTTC. Amino acids: CASSQQLLSDGYEQYF.

This chain uses TRBV4-3 with TRBJ2-5, with 7 bases matching TRBD1. V dropped 3 bases and J dropped 5; count of bases not matched to a gene: 9. Germline V lookup: CDR1 LGHNA, CDR2 YSLEER. The CDR3 consists of 15 residues. The CDR3 region is CASSQVDRAIETQYF. The CDR3 DNA reads TGCGCCAGCAGCCAGGTTGACAGGGCAATCGAGACCCAGTACTTC.

V gene TRBV5-8 combines with J gene TRBJ2-5; D call uncertain. Germline V gives CDR1 SGHTS, CDR2 YDEGEE. The V and J ends lost 1 base and 5 bases respectively, with 3 bases between them. The CDR3 runs to 11 residues. For the CDR3, the DNA is TGTGCCAGCAGCTTGAGTGAGACCCAGTACTTC. Translated: CASSLSETQYF. The full variable domain, its missing parts supplied by reference TRBV5-8 and TRBJ2-5, is EAGVTQSPTHLIKTRGQQATLRCSPISGHTSVYWYQQALGLGLQFLLWYDEGEERNRGNFPPRFSGRQFPNYSSELNVNALELEDSALYLCASSLSETQYFGPGTRLLVL.

This chain uses TRBV4-2 with TRBJ2-5, with D unresolved. CDR3 length: 13 amino acids. The germline CDR1 and CDR2 sequences are LGHNA and YNFKEQ. Between the trimmed V and J ends, which lost 1 base and 9 bases, there was a span of 12 bases. The CDR3 nucleotides are TGTGCCAGCAGCCAAGGACAAGCCCCGTCCCAGTACTTC. Amino acid sequence: CASSQGQAPSQYF.

The sample holds a few counts of this clone. J is TRBJ2-1 and V is TRBV29-1, with 8 bases aligning to TRBD1. The CDR3 has 17 residues. J lost 4 bases, V lost 0 bases, and 11 bases had no gene match. The germline V gene encodes CDR1 SQVTM and CDR2 ANQGSEA. In nucleotides, the CDR3 is TGCAGCGTTGAAGATCGGCCAACCCGGGACAGGTACAATGAGCAGTTCTTC. Translated: CSVEDRPTRDRYNEQFF.

This clone was found many times. The V gene is TRBV4-1, the J gene TRBJ2-4; TRBD1 aligns across 7 bases. The CDR3 totals 14 residues. Germline lookup yields CDR1 MGHRA and CDR2 YSYEKL. V gave up 1 base and J gave up 7 bases; unmatched junction bases: 4. CDR3 in DNA: TGCGCCAGCAGCCAAGGACAGGGAAGGAACATTCAGTACTTC. Translated, it gives CASSQGQGRNIQYF.

The chain has TRBV19 and TRBJ2-5, with D perhaps being TRBD1 or TRBD2 (5 bases each). Between the trimmed V and J ends, which lost 5 bases and 5 bases, there was a span of 15 bases. CDR3 length equals 14 residues. CDR1 is LNHDA and CDR2 is SQIVND in the germline V gene (reference sequence). Written as DNA, the CDR3 is TGTGCCAGTAGTCCAGTACGGGGCGGGGAGACCCAGTACTTC. Protein sequence: CASSPVRGGETQYF.

The J gene is TRBJ2-3, the V gene TRBV11-3; D remains unclear. The CDR3 has 15 amino acids. From germline, CDR1 is SGHNT and CDR2 YENEEA. Trimming shortened V by 0 bases and J by 0 bases, and 7 bases separated the two germline ends. The CDR3 nucleotides read TGTGCCAGCAGCTTAGATGGGCTCAGCACAGATACGCAGTATTTT. It specifies CASSLDGLSTDTQYF.

This clone was detected only a few times. The chain is built from TRBV5-6 and TRBJ2-7, with D uncertain. Trimming removed 4 bases from V and 0 bases from J, with 5 bases in between. This CDR3 is built from 12 residues. Per germline, CDR1 SGHDT and CDR2 YYEEEE. The CDR3, as DNA: TGTGCCAGCAGCATGGGCTCCTACGAGCAGTACGTC. Translating it yields CASSMGSYEQYV.

The genes are TRBV28 and TRBJ1-5, with D possibly TRBD1 on 5 matching bases. The V and J ends lost 2 bases and 6 bases respectively, with 11 bases between them. There are 14 residues in the CDR3. Germline assignment: CDR1 MDHEN and CDR2 SYDVKM. The CDR3 nucleotides read TGTGCCAGCAGTTTAGCAGGGCAGGGTCAGCCCCAGCATTTT. Its translation: CASSLAGQGQPQHF.

The chain links TRBV7-8 to TRBJ1-2; D is unclear. Germline CDR1 SGHVS, CDR2 FQNEAQ. Trimming stripped 7 bases from V and 4 bases from J, with 13 bases between. The CDR3 totals 13 residues. The CDR3 here is CASNPIGSYGYTF. The CDR3 DNA follows: TGTGCCAGCAATCCCATCGGGTCCTATGGCTACACCTTC.

The gene calls are TRBV4-1 and TRBJ1-1, with no clear D. With 1 base removed from V and 0 bases from J, the gap between germline ends came to 6 bases. In germline, CDR1 is MGHRA, CDR2 YSYEKL. The CDR3 contains 14 residues. In DNA, the CDR3 is TGCGCCAGCAGCCAAGGACCGTTGAACACTGAAGCTTTCTTT. Protein sequence: CASSQGPLNTEAFF.

The CDR3 region is CASSFGTQGELFF. CDR3 bases: TGTGCCAGCAGCTTCGGCACCCAGGGGGAGCTGTTTTTT. V gene TRBV5-4 combines with J gene TRBJ2-2; no clear D gene. This CDR3 is 13 amino acids long. Germline lookup yields CDR1 SGHNT and CDR2 YYREEE (reference sequence). V was shortened by 2 bases and J by 8 bases, with 10 bases between the two germline ends.

There are a few counts of this clone. This sequence joins TRBV29-1 and TRBJ2-5; a weak D match, TRBD1 (5 bases). The CDR3 is 14 amino acids. CDR1 and CDR2 from the germline V gene are SQVTM and ANQGSEA. Trimming shortened V by 6 bases and J by 10 bases, and 24 bases separated the two germline ends. Written as DNA, the CDR3 is TGCAGCGTCAAAGGGGATCTTGGGCCCCCGCGCCAGTACTTC. Amino acids: CSVKGDLGPPRQYF.

The rearrangement uses TRBV30 and TRBJ1-2, with D perhaps matching TRBD1 (6 bases). The CDR3 is made up of 14 amino acids. The V gene's germline CDR1 is GTSNPN and CDR2 SVGIG (reference sequence). V was clipped by 0 bases and J by 5 bases, with 13 bases between them. CDR3 bases: TGTGCCTGGAGTGTACTTAGGACAGTTTATGGCTACACCTTC. Protein product: CAWSVLRTVYGYTF.

Worth noting for this clone: The same CDR3 can be traced to other DNA sequences in this sample. The CDR3 protein is CASSLIGGRETQYF. The CDR3 nucleotides read TGTGCCAGCAGCTTGATTGGGGGGCGGGAGACCCAGTACTTC. The gene calls are TRBV5-4 and TRBJ2-5, with D perhaps TRBD1 or TRBD2 (6 bases each). CDR3 length: 14 residues. Trimming stripped 1 base from V and 5 bases from J, with 12 bases between. Germline V gene data show CDR1 as SGHNT and CDR2 as YYREEE (reference sequence).

The chain combines TRBV6-6 with TRBJ2-7; D is possibly TRBD1 (6 bases). V was clipped by 7 bases and J by 4 bases, with 14 bases between them. The CDR3 runs 13 residues. In germline, CDR1 is MNHNY, CDR2 SVGAGI (reference sequence). CDR3 DNA: TGTGCCAGCACCGATAGGGGGTGGTACGAGCAGTACTTC. Its protein is CASTDRGWYEQYF.